This entry concerns a single TCR beta chain. The data are from a study of T cell changes during pregnancy in multiple sclerosis. Some clones are missing from TCRdb's copy, which holds only in-frame ones; the method was immunoSEQ multiplex PCR. Of more than 60,000 clones listed, around 90% are singletons. With V trimmed by 2 bases and J by 3 bases, 1 base remained unmatched. Germline CDR1 and CDR2: SGHNT and YYREEE (reference sequence). The CDR3 is 15 residues long. Sample: CD4+ T cells from peripheral blood mononuclear cells, taken in the third trimester of pregnancy. This chain uses TRBV5-4 with TRBJ1-4, with 10 positions matching TRBD1. This receptor was obtained from a female donor in good health, enrolled as a control in a pregnancy study. CDR3 DNA sequence: TGTGCCAGCAGCTTTGGACAGGGGGCTAATGAAAAACTGTTTTTT. Amino acids: CASSFGQGANEKLFF.